This TCR beta chain emerged from a study of graft-versus-host responses after intestinal transplantation. Study in general: Multivisceral, liver-intestinal, or isolated intestinal transplants were performed in recipients. Anti-thymocyte globulin was used for induction in all recipients, who then took tacrolimus and steroids for approximately three years.

The CDR3 runs to 16 residues. Germline V lookup: CDR1 MDHEN, CDR2 SYDVKM. The ends were cut back, 4 bases at V and 5 bases at J, with 18 bases in the middle. Here immunoSEQ multiplex PCR was the method, and the copy in TCRdb shows in-frame clones only, minus some. This sample carries approximately 63,000 clones, 75% to 90% of them seen once, and the ten largest clones take around 1.8%. Processing released intraepithelial and lamina propria lymphocytes from the graft tissue. Sequencing used ileum tissue, obtained roughly 390 days after transplant. The chain recombines TRBV28 with TRBJ1-5; D gene unclear. The receptor's source is a human patient who received an intestinal transplant, so some T cells may come from the graft donor. The CDR3 region is CASSSSPPPPDQPQHF. The CDR3 region has the DNA TGTGCCAGCAGTTCGTCCCCACCTCCACCTGATCAGCCCCAGCATTTT. Full variable domain (outside the CDR3, taken from reference TRBV28 and TRBJ1-5): DVKVTQSSRYLVKRTGEKVFLECVQDMDHENMFWYRQDPGLGLRLIYFSYDVKMKEKGDIPEGYSVSREKKERFSLILESASTNQTSMYLCASSSSPPPPDQPQHFGDGTRLSIL.